Given below is one T cell receptor beta chain in context. Its antigen remains unidentified. Given a much more abundant clone one base away, this may be a read error. TCRdb re-called the reads with MiXCR, one entry per CDR3 protein. This table has about 830,000 distinct CDR3 sequences, over 25% appearing once. This record belongs to a study of T cell repertoires in cytomegalovirus infection. Study-level information: Both recently identified HLA-C-restricted and well-studied HLA-B-restricted CMV epitopes were used in the study. Indications came from public TCR beta signatures; they pointed to CMV infection and to a matching HLA type.

CDR1 is SGHTA and CDR2 is FQGNSA in the germline V gene. Trimming took off 7 bases at V and 1 base at J, with 10 bases between the two ends. The CDR3 is made up of 13 amino acids. Whole-study results and caveats: Individuals carrying CMV plus the relevant HLA were identified by cumulative frequency of public TCR beta families. Across the ex vivo response, the dominant clonotypes were HLA-C-restricted CMV-specific TCR beta clonotypes.

This clonotype was sampled from a human donor in good health (CMV status not recorded). Some clones in this sample may be carry-over from other donors' samples. The V and J genes are TRBV7-2 and TRBJ1-2, with D perhaps TRBD1 (6 bases). This specimen was cultured CD8+ T cells from PBMCs, taken from culture after CMV antigen stimulation. CDR3 in amino acids: CASNQDSNYGYTF. The CDR3 DNA reads TGTGCCAGCAACCAGGACAGTAACTATGGCTACACCTTC.